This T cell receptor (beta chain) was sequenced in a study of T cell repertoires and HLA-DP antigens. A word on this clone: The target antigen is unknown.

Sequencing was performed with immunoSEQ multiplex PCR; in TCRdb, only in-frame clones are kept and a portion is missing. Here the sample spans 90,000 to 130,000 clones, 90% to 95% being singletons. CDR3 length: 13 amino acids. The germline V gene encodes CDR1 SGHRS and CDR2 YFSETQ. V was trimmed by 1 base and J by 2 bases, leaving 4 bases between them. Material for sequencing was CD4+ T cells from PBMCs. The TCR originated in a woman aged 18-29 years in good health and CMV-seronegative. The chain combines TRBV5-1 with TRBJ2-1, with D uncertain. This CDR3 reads CASSLNTYNEQFF. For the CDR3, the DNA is TGCGCCAGCAGCTTGAACACCTACAATGAGCAGTTCTTC.